A selection of T cell receptor beta chains follows, all from one sample in a study of cytomegalovirus exposure and HLA in healthy donors. Using immunoSEQ multiplex PCR, the repertoire was profiled, and TCRdb retains in-frame clones only, with some absent. This repertoire shows 80,000 or so clones, about 80% found once; its top ten account for more than 2.5%. The sample consisted of PBMCs. The receptors derive from a man aged 50-60 years in good health and CMV-seropositive. Each CDR3 is given with its conserved first and last residue. The D gene is left open where the match is weak. A row's size may be missing; if present it is once, few, many or a size class.

DNA | CDR3 | size | J | D | V
TGTGCCAGCAGCCGCCATGGGACTAGCAGAAACACAGATACGCAGTATTTT | CASSRHGTSRNTDTQYF | few | TRBJ2-3 | TRBD2 | TRBV11-2
TGTGCCAGCAGTGAAACACCCGAAGCGACCGGGGAGCTGTTTTTT | CASSETPEATGELFF | few | TRBJ2-2 | - | TRBV6-1
TGTGCCAGCTCACCACGACTAGCGGGAGGTGTCTACGAGCAGTACTTC | CASSPRLAGGVYEQYF | - | TRBJ2-7 | TRBD2 | TRBV18
TGTGCCAGCAGCCGGGGACTAGCGGGAGGATTCTACGAGCAGTACTTC | CASSRGLAGGFYEQYF | - | TRBJ2-7 | TRBD2 | TRBV5-4
TGTGCCAGCAGCTTGAGGGGTTCCTACAATGAGCAGTTCTTC | CASSLRGSYNEQFF | - | TRBJ2-1 | - | TRBV5-4
TGTGCCAGCAGCTCGGGGGAACCCAATTACAATGAGCAGTTCTTC | CASSSGEPNYNEQFF | - | TRBJ2-1 | - | TRBV6-1
TGCGCCAGCAGCCAAGACCCGACAACGAACACCGGGGAGCTGTTTTTT | CASSQDPTTNTGELFF | - | TRBJ2-2 | - | TRBV4-1
TGTGCCAGCAGCCAGAGACTAGGTAACGAAGAGACCCAGTACTTC | CASSQRLGNEETQYF | - | TRBJ2-5 | - | TRBV6-5
TGTGCCAGTAGTCCCGAGGGCGGACTAGTCCCGAGCTCCTACAATGAGCAGTTCTTC | CASSPEGGLVPSSYNEQFF | - | TRBJ2-1 | TRBD2 | TRBV19
TGCGCCAGCAGCCAAGATAGTACCGGGAGGGCCGATGAGCAGTTCTTC | CASSQDSTGRADEQFF | few | TRBJ2-1 | TRBD2 | TRBV4-1
TGCAGCGTTGAGACTCTAGCGGGAGGATACTACGAGCAGTACTTC | CSVETLAGGYYEQYF | - | TRBJ2-7 | TRBD2 | TRBV29-1
TGTGCCAGCAGTTTTCTTGGACACGACGAAAAACTGTTTTTT | CASSFLGHDEKLFF | few | TRBJ1-4 | - | TRBV27
TGCAGCGTTGCACAGGGATTGGATCAGCCCCAGCATTTT | CSVAQGLDQPQHF | - | TRBJ1-5 | - | TRBV29-1
TGTGCCAGCAGTTACGCGGAAGGGGGACTAAGGTACGAGCAGTACTTC | CASSYAEGGLRYEQYF | few | TRBJ2-7 | - | TRBV6-6
TGTGCCAGCAGCTTGTCGCCGCTAGCTAACTATGGCTACACCTTC | CASSLSPLANYGYTF | - | TRBJ1-2 | - | TRBV5-4
TGTGCCACCAGCAGAGATCTAAGGCAGGGGAGCCACGAGCAGTACTTC | CATSRDLRQGSHEQYF | - | TRBJ2-7 | - | TRBV15
TGTGCCAGCAGTCGGGAGGACCAAGAGACCCAGTACTTC | CASSREDQETQYF | - | TRBJ2-5 | TRBD2 | TRBV6-1
TGTGCCAGCAGAGATGGCGGGAGACCTATCTACACCTTC | CASRDGGRPIYTF | - | TRBJ1-2 | - | TRBV6-5
TGTGCCAGCAGCCGGGAGACTAGGGCGTACTTCCATGAGCAGTTCTTC | CASSRETRAYFHEQFF | - | TRBJ2-1 | - | TRBV2
TGTGCCACCAGCAGAACCCCCAGGGGGAAAACCTACAATGAGCAGTTCTTC | CATSRTPRGKTYNEQFF | - | TRBJ2-1 | TRBD1 | TRBV15
TGCGCCAGCAGCTCGGGACTAGCGGGGATGTACGAGCAGTACTTC | CASSSGLAGMYEQYF | - | TRBJ2-7 | TRBD2 | TRBV5-1
TGTGCCAGCAGATCCGGGACTAGTAATTACAATGAGCAGTTCTTC | CASRSGTSNYNEQFF | once | TRBJ2-1 | TRBD2 | TRBV2
TGTGCCAGCAGTTCCACCGACAGGGTTTCACCCCTCCACTTT | CASSSTDRVSPLHF | - | TRBJ1-6 | TRBD1 | TRBV6-6
TGCGCCAGCAGCCAAGTACAGGGCAATGAGCAGTTCTTC | CASSQVQGNEQFF | - | TRBJ2-1 | - | TRBV4-1
TGTTCCAGCAGCTTAGGGTCCGGTGTTGCGACCCAGTACTTC | CSSSLGSGVATQYF | - | TRBJ2-5 | - | TRBV7-9
TGTGCCAGCTCACCCCAATTACGACAGCCTTCTGGAAACACCATATATTTT | CASSPQLRQPSGNTIYF | - | TRBJ1-3 | - | TRBV18
TGCGCCAGCAGCCAAGAAGGCAGGCTAGCCTCCTACGAGCAGTACTTC | CASSQEGRLASYEQYF | - | TRBJ2-7 | - | TRBV4-1
TGCGCCAGCAGCTCGGGGACTAGCGGGAATGAGCAGTTCTTC | CASSSGTSGNEQFF | - | TRBJ2-1 | TRBD2 | TRBV5-1
TGTGCCAGTACCCCAGGGAACTCCTACGAGCAGTACTTC | CASTPGNSYEQYF | - | TRBJ2-7 | - | TRBV19
TGTACGGTGGGGGGGGGACTAGCGGGCCAGCTCCACAATGAGCAGTTCTTC | CTVGGGLAGQLHNEQFF | - | TRBJ2-1 | TRBD2 | TRBV30
TGTGCCAGCCGGGGGATTTGGGATGAGCAGTTCTTC | CASRGIWDEQFF | once | TRBJ2-1 | - | TRBV19
TGTGCCAGCAGCTTAAGAGCTGGGAACACTGAAGCTTTCTTT | CASSLRAGNTEAFF | - | TRBJ1-1 | - | TRBV11-3
TGTGCCAGCCGACCTGCGGGTAAGAGCAATCAGCCCCAGCATTTT | CASRPAGKSNQPQHF | - | TRBJ1-5 | - | TRBV19
TGTGCCAGCAGCTTAGTTCTATACAATGAGCAGTTCTTC | CASSLVLYNEQFF | - | TRBJ2-1 | - | TRBV7-2
TGTGCCAGCAGTGCGCGACAGGGGGCAGCTAACTATGGCTACACCTTC | CASSARQGAANYGYTF | - | TRBJ1-2 | TRBD1 | TRBV6-1
TGCGCCAGCAGCGCGAGGATGGGAGAGTCAGATACGCAGTATTTT | CASSARMGESDTQYF | - | TRBJ2-3 | - | TRBV4-1
TGTGCCAGCTCATCGGGACAGGGGGGCACCGGGGAGCTGTTTTTT | CASSSGQGGTGELFF | - | TRBJ2-2 | TRBD1 | TRBV18
TGTGCCAGCAGTGAACAGCGGGCCCCCACAGATACGCAGTATTTT | CASSEQRAPTDTQYF | - | TRBJ2-3 | - | TRBV2
TGTGCCAGCAGGCCTACAGGGGGCGCCCCTTATGGCTACACCTTC | CASRPTGGAPYGYTF | - | TRBJ1-2 | TRBD1 | TRBV5-4
TGTGCCAGCAGCTCGAATACAGCGGGAGGGCCGCTCAGGGATACGCAGTATTTT | CASSSNTAGGPLRDTQYF | - | TRBJ2-3 | TRBD2 | TRBV7-9
TGTGGCGGTGCACTAGCGGGGTACACAGATACGCAGTATTTT | CGGALAGYTDTQYF | - | TRBJ2-3 | TRBD2 | TRBV7-2
TGTGCCACCAGCAGAGATCGAGCGGGAGATAGACGCGATGAGCAGTTCTTC | CATSRDRAGDRRDEQFF | - | TRBJ2-1 | TRBD2 | TRBV15
TGTGCCATCACTCCGGACAGGGATAACTATGGCTACACCTTC | CAITPDRDNYGYTF | few | TRBJ1-2 | TRBD1 | TRBV10-3
TGTGCCAGCAGCCAAGATCAGGGGGCTGGTGGCTACACCTTC | CASSQDQGAGGYTF | - | TRBJ1-2 | TRBD1 | TRBV4-2
TGTGCCAGCAGTTCCGGTAGCGGGAGGGACGGCAATGAGCAGTTCTTC | CASSSGSGRDGNEQFF | - | TRBJ2-1 | TRBD2 | TRBV28
TGCGCCAGCGGGCTAGCGGGCTCTTCTGGGGCCAACGTCCTGACTTTC | CASGLAGSSGANVLTF | - | TRBJ2-6 | TRBD2 | TRBV5-1
TGTGCCAGCAGCTTAGGTGGGGGGGTGAACACTGAAGCTTTCTTT | CASSLGGGVNTEAFF | - | TRBJ1-1 | - | TRBV11-3
TGTGCCAGCTCACCACCGGGACAGGGGCGGCATGGCTACACCTTC | CASSPPGQGRHGYTF | - | TRBJ1-2 | TRBD1 | TRBV18
TGTGCCAGCAGTGAAGGCTACGAGCAGTACTTC | CASSEGYEQYF | few | TRBJ2-7 | - | TRBV6-1
TGTGCCACCAGCAGAGATTGGGTGGGGGAGGGACCGCAGTATTTT | CATSRDWVGEGPQYF | few | TRBJ2-3 | TRBD2 | TRBV15
TGTGCCAGCAGCCTCGGGACAGTCGAGAATGAAAAACTGTTTTTT | CASSLGTVENEKLFF | - | TRBJ1-4 | TRBD1 | TRBV25-1
TGCGCCAGCAGCCCTAGACTAGCGGGACGCTTCGACGAGCAGTACTTC | CASSPRLAGRFDEQYF | - | TRBJ2-7 | TRBD2 | TRBV5-1
TGCGCCAGCACAGAGGGTTATCAGGGACTAGCGGGGCCTAGCTCCTACAATGAGCAGTTCTTC | CASTEGYQGLAGPSSYNEQFF | - | TRBJ2-1 | TRBD2 | TRBV5-1
TGCGCCAGCAGCGGTTGGACAGGGGGGAACGGCGAGCAGTACTTC | CASSGWTGGNGEQYF | - | TRBJ2-7 | TRBD1 | TRBV5-1